The 5 T cell receptor beta chains in this list originate from one sample, sequenced in a study of multiple sclerosis patients with progressive multifocal leukoencephalopathy. Time point indicated: time of PML onset. The repertoire was sequenced with immunoSEQ multiplex PCR; TCRdb's copy has only in-frame clones and lacks some. This table has about 32,000 clones, 87% appearing once. This sample comprised PBMCs, obtained from a patient treated with natalizumab. These receptors were collected from a woman aged 40-49 years with progressive multifocal leukoencephalopathy.

In its sample, this clone was seen a few times. The genes are TRBV18 and TRBJ1-3; D gene uncertain. Trimming shortened V by 3 bases and J by 4 bases, and 10 bases separated the two germline ends. The CDR3 has 14 residues. Germline V CDR1 and CDR2: KGHSH, LQKENI. Here the CDR3 DNA reads TGTGCCAGCTCACCCGGCAGAGGCGGAAACACCATATATTTT. It specifies CASSPGRGGNTIYF.

This rearrangement joins TRBV2 to TRBJ1-2, with 7 bases lining up with TRBD1. The CDR3 has 15 residues. CDR1 and CDR2 (germline): SNHLY, FYNNEI. The ends lost 6 bases at V and 2 bases at J; junction bases unmatched: 9. The CDR3 DNA follows: TGTGCCAGCAGCGACCAAGGGGGACAGAACTATGGCTACACCTTC. It codes for CASSDQGGQNYGYTF.

The chain carries TRBV23-1 and TRBJ2-6; no reliable D call. TRBV23-1 is assigned to the ORF class and has an uncertain function. The V end lost 5 bases, the J end lost 5 bases, and 22 bases lay between the germline ends. This CDR3 contains 18 residues. CDR3 in amino acids: CASSIPVTQQSRANVLTF. The DNA for the CDR3 is TGCGCCAGCAGTATTCCTGTTACGCAACAAAGTCGGGCCAACGTCCTGACTTTC.

V and J are TRBV5-1 and TRBJ1-2, with D unclear. The CDR3 loop spans 13 amino acids. The V end was cut by 0 bases, the J end by 0 bases, with 3 bases between. Germline V CDR1 and CDR2: SGHRS, YFSETQ. CDR3 loop: CASSLATNYGYTF. The CDR3 DNA reads as TGCGCCAGCAGCTTGGCCACTAACTATGGCTACACCTTC.

The chain couples TRBV12-5 to TRBJ2-1; D possibly corresponds to TRBD1 (6 bases). Deletions cut 2 bases from V and 0 bases from J, with 8 bases between. The germline V gene encodes CDR1 LGHNT and CDR2 FRNRAP. The CDR3 covers 15 residues. The CDR3 nucleotides are TGTGCTAGTGGTTTGACAGGGCGCTCCTACAATGAGCAGTTCTTC. Its protein is CASGLTGRSYNEQFF.